This TCR beta chain appears in the sequencing data of a study of shared clonotypes between healthy human individuals. This CDR3 has 10 amino acids. With 5 bases removed from V and 10 bases from J, the gap between germline ends came to 11 bases. Germline loops: CDR1 SQVTM, CDR2 ANQGSEA. Study-wide findings and caveats: About 5.2% was the fraction of naive CD4 clonotypes found shared across a few donors. Lower generation probabilities were found for non-shared clonotypes than for those shared by all four donors.

Sequenced by immunoSEQ multiplex PCR; TCRdb stores in-frame clones only, minus some. The sample records more than 2,000,000 clones, 93% being singletons. The donors, healthy adults who were HIV-negative, had experienced no recent acute infections or vaccinations. Of note for this clone: Its antigen is as yet unknown.

The clonotype was recovered from a man younger than 30 in good health. Some clones in this sample may be carry-over from other donors' samples. Sequencing was performed on naive CD4+ T cells from PBMCs. The subset here: CD45RA+ positively selected. The chain couples TRBV29-1 to TRBJ1-1; the D gene is possibly TRBD1 (5 bases). The CDR3 region is CSVSGLRAFF. The CDR3 nucleotides read TGCAGCGTTTCGGGGCTTAGAGCTTTCTTT.